This TCR beta chain was found in a study of identical twins. As to this clonotype: Its specificity is not known.

CDR3 length: 12 residues. The V and J ends lost 3 bases and 10 bases respectively, with 13 bases between them. CDR1 and CDR2 (germline): DFQATT, SNEGSKA (reference sequence). Points from the study as a whole: Without tracking the same donors, conclusions rested on cross-sectional statistical analysis.

TCRdb independently ran MiXCR on the 5' RACE reads; one entry per CDR3 protein. There are approximately 630,000 distinct CDR3 sequences in the sample; around 7.5% occur only once, and around 1.6% lies in the top ten. This sample also belongs to another study, concerning yellow fever vaccine responses in identical twins.

Sequences were obtained from PBMCs. This receptor was identified in a woman under 30 in good health. This chain links TRBV20-1 with TRBJ2-1; D remains ambiguous. The CDR3 sequence: CSASPTLGEQFF. The CDR3 DNA sequence: TGCAGTGCTAGTCCGACTCTGGGGGAGCAGTTCTTC.